This T cell receptor (beta chain) was sequenced for a study of regulatory T cells in long-lasting Graves disease. Across the study: Patients met the persistent Graves' disease definition after over 5 years of antithyroid drugs with positive TSH receptor antibodies. Study findings and constraints: For persistent Graves' patients, TCR diversity was lower than for newly diagnosed ones. The work looked only at peripheral blood and did not look at thyroid tissue.

For TCR beta, libraries came from iRepertoire HTBI primers and Arm-PCR of CDR3 regions. TCRdb recomputed calls from the multiplex PCR reads with MiXCR, one row per CDR3 protein. Of a few hundred thousand distinct CDR3 sequences in the sample, roughly 25% are singletons; the top ten hold around 30%. Sample time point: persistent/refractory GD, antithyroid drugs over 5 years with positive TRAb. Extracted PBMC RNA gave rise to the TCR library. Patients with Graves' disease were diagnosed by American Thyroid Association guidelines. Between the trimmed V and J ends, which lost 4 bases and 1 base, there was a span of 13 bases. Germline lookup yields CDR1 MNHGY and CDR2 SVAAGI. The CDR3 runs 15 residues. This clonotype was detected only a few times. Its specificity is unknown.

Sequencing was performed on peripheral blood mononuclear cells (PBMCs), taken when the disease was refractory, from a patient treated with antithyroid drugs. The clonotype was recovered from a middle-aged woman with Graves disease. This sequence joins TRBV6-9 and TRBJ1-1; TRBD1 is a possible D gene (5 bases). CDR3 amino acids: CASSSDRARNTEAFF. The CDR3 DNA reads TGTGCCAGCAGTTCCGACAGAGCAAGGAACACTGAAGCTTTCTTT.